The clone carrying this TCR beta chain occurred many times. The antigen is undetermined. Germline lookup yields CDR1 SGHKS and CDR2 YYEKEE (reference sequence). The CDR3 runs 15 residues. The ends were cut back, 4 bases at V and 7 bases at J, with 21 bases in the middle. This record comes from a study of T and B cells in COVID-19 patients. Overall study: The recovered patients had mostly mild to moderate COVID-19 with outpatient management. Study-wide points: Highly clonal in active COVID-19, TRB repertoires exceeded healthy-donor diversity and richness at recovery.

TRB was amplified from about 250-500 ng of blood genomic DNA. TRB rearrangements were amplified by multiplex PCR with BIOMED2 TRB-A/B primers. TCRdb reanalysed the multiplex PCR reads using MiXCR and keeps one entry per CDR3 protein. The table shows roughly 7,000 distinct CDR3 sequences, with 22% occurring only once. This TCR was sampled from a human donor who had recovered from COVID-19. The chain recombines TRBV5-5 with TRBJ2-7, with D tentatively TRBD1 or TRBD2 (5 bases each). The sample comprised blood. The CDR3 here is CASSPGRGPFLEQYF. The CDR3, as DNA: TGTGCCAGCAGCCCCGGACGGGGCCCCTTTCTGGAGCAGTACTTC. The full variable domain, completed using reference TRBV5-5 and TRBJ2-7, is DAGVTQSPTHLIKTRGQQVTLRCSPISGHKSVSWYQQVLGQGPQFIFQYYEKEERGRGNFPDRFSARQFPNYSSELNVNALLLGDSALYLCASSPGRGPFLEQYFGPGTRLTVT.